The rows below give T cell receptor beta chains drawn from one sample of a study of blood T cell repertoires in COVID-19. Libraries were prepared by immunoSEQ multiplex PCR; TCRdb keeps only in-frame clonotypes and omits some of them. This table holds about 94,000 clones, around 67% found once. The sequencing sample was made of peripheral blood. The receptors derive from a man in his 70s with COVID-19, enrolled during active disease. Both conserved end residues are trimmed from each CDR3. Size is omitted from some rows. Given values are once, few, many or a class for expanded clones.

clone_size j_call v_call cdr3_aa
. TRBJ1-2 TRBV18 ASSLSTGNLYRGYT
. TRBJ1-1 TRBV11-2 ASTAGPLRTEAF
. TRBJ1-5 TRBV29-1 SVEGQGGQPQH
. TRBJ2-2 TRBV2 ASTPPGITGELF
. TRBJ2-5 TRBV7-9 ASSLAEQETQY
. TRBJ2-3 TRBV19 ASSIQGARTDTQY
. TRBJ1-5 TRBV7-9 ASSSEETGPQH
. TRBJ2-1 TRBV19 ASRSVAGGPGNEQF
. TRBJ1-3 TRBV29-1 SGKQGASGNTIY
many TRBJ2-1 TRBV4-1 ASSQGLAGTLYNEQF
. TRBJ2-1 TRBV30 AWRKRAANEQF
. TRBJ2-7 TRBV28 ASSPRGYTYEQY
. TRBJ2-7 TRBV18 ASSPGTGLSYEQY
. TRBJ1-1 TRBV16 ASSQQVVPTEAF
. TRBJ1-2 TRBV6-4 ASSSRQGEEGYT
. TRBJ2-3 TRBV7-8 ASSLAGLAGGDTQY
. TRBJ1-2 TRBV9 ASSFQGANYGYT
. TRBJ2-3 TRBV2 ASSEALAGGASTDTQY
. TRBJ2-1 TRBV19 ASSIAGRSSYNEQF
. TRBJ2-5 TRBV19 ASTSRGSWETQY
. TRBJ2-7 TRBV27 ATTGQRYEQY
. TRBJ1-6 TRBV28 ASSFAGTGRSSPLH
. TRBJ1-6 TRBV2 ASSRDRGLYSPLH